These 5 T cell receptor beta chains share one sample of origin, sequenced in a study of T-cell memory formation after mild COVID-19. TCRdb reprocessed the 5' RACE reads with MiXCR, giving one entry per CDR3 protein. The profile shows some 250,000 distinct CDR3 sequences, more than 15% of them singletons. Source material: PBMCs or a T cell subset sorted from them (not recorded which). These receptor sequences come from a man aged 18 to 29 who had mild COVID-19 (a few samples of this study predate the infection). Cell type and time point are not known.

The chain carries TRBV7-9 and TRBJ1-5; D is unclear. The CDR3 consists of 14 residues. Deletions cut 6 bases from V and 3 bases from J, with 12 bases between. Per germline, CDR1 SEHNR and CDR2 FQNEAQ (reference sequence). The CDR3 loop is CASSPPGNNQPQHF. Here the CDR3 DNA reads TGTGCCAGCAGTCCCCCGGGGAACAATCAGCCCCAGCATTTT.

The chain couples TRBV12-3 or TRBV12-4 to TRBJ1-6; D is undetermined. V was shortened by 6 bases and J by 8 bases, with 8 bases between the two germline ends. CDR3 length: 12 residues. The CDR3 region has the DNA TGTGCCAGCAGATCCTCAGATTCACCCCTCCACTTT. It translates to CASRSSDSPLHF.

This clonotype occurred a few times. This chain connects TRBV29-1 to TRBJ2-5; D might be TRBD1 or TRBD2, each matching 6 bases. V was cut by 4 bases and J by 1 base, with 7 bases left in between. This CDR3 has 12 amino acids. Germline V gene lookup returns CDR1 SQVTM and CDR2 ANQGSEA. In DNA form, the CDR3 reads TGCAGCGTTGGGGGGGCCCAAGAGACCCAGTACTTC. Amino acid sequence: CSVGGAQETQYF.

V and J are TRBV28 and TRBJ1-5; TRBD1 might be the D (6 bases). Trimming removed 8 bases from V and 3 bases from J, with 8 bases in between. The CDR3 sequence is 12 residues long. Germline V gene data show CDR1 as MDHEN and CDR2 as SYDVKM. DNA of the CDR3: TGTGCCAGCTGGACAGTCAATCAGCCCCAGCATTTT. Encoded protein: CASWTVNQPQHF.

This clonotype was recorded at least ten times. V gene TRBV7-2 combines with J gene TRBJ2-1; D is perhaps TRBD2 (6 bases). Germline V gene sequence: CDR1 SGHTA, CDR2 FQGNSA. V gave up 4 bases and J gave up 7 bases, with 14 bases separating them. This CDR3 comprises 14 residues. For the CDR3, the DNA is TGTGCCAGCAGCTCGGTCGGGGGTTGGAATGAGCAGTTCTTC. This codes for CASSSVGGWNEQFF.